This T cell receptor beta chain was captured in a study of shared T cell receptors in the human thymus. Generated by immunoSEQ multiplex PCR, the TCRdb table keeps only in-frame clones and is missing some. The table includes about 380,000 clones, 85% to 95% detected once. The sequenced material came from thymocytes. This TCR came from a human donor.

The CDR3 DNA is TGTGCCAGCAGACTACTCTTTCGGGGACTTGAGACCCAGTACTTC. Residues: CASRLLFRGLETQYF. The chain links TRBV7-9 to TRBJ2-5; D possibly corresponds to TRBD2 (6 bases). Per germline, CDR1 SEHNR and CDR2 FQNEAQ (reference sequence). V was trimmed by 6 bases and J by 5 bases, leaving 19 bases between them. This CDR3 has 15 amino acids.